A single sample gave rise to the 18 T cell receptor beta chains below, sequenced in a study of OX40 agonist ivuxolimab in advanced cancers. Clones were read by immunoSEQ multiplex PCR, and TCRdb kept only the in-frame ones, dropping some. The table has roughly 100,000 clones, more than 85% seen once. Specimen: CD4+ or CD8+ T cells sorted from blood, collected in a trial of the OX40 agonist ivuxolimab. Every receptor here comes from an adult with an advanced solid tumor such as melanoma, head and neck, liver or kidney cancer.

The rearrangement joins TRBV28 to TRBJ1-4; 8 bases fit TRBD1. The germline V gene has CDR1 MDHEN and CDR2 SYDVKM. This CDR3 is built from 16 residues. This CDR3 is CAHAPQGAEDNEKLFF. The CDR3 DNA sequence: TGTGCTCATGCTCCGCAGGGGGCTGAAGATAATGAAAAACTGTTTTTT.

As concerns this clone: At the DNA level, this CDR3 is encoded by other sequences in the same sample as well. CDR3 in amino acids: CASSQWRGETQYF. The DNA for the CDR3 is TGCGCCAGCAGCCAATGGCGCGGAGAGACCCAGTACTTC. The chain recombines TRBV4-1 with TRBJ2-5; D ambiguous. Germline assignment: CDR1 MGHRA and CDR2 YSYEKL. Trimming took off 2 bases at V and 4 bases at J, with 8 bases between the two ends. This CDR3 has 13 residues.

The chain is built from TRBV15 and TRBJ1-1, with no clear D. Germline CDR1 LNHNV, CDR2 YYDKDF (reference sequence). Deletions cut 5 bases from V and 4 bases from J, with 14 bases between. The CDR3 extends over 14 amino acids. The CDR3 coding sequence is TGTGCCACCAGCGGTGACGGTCGAGGCACTGAAGCTTTCTTT. Its protein product is CATSGDGRGTEAFF. Combining the CDR3 with reference TRBV15 and TRBJ1-1 gives the whole variable domain DAMVIQNPRYQVTQFGKPVTLSCSQTLNHNVMYWYQQKSSQAPKLLFHYYDKDFNNEADTPDNFQSRRPNTSFCFLDIRSPGLGDTAMYLCATSGDGRGTEAFFGQGTRLTVV.

The rearrangement links TRBV5-1 to TRBJ2-2; D tentatively fits TRBD1 or TRBD2 (5 bases each). Germline values: CDR1 SGHRS, CDR2 YFSETQ. V shed 0 bases and J shed 6 bases, with 15 bases lying between them. This CDR3 contains 16 residues. In nucleotides, the CDR3 is TGCGCCAGCAGCTTGGGGGGGATTGGCGCGGCCGGGGAGCTGTTTTTT. Its protein product is CASSLGGIGAAGELFF.

This chain links TRBV28 with TRBJ1-5; D is ambiguous. Trimming removed 6 bases at V and 0 bases at J, with 6 bases between. The CDR3 runs 13 residues. Germline V CDR1 and CDR2: MDHEN, SYDVKM. The CDR3 DNA follows: TGTGCCAGCAGAACCTATAGCAATCAGCCCCAGCATTTT. This translates into CASRTYSNQPQHF. The full variable domain, its missing parts supplied by reference TRBV28 and TRBJ1-5, is DVKVTQSSRYLVKRTGEKVFLECVQDMDHENMFWYRQDPGLGLRLIYFSYDVKMKEKGDIPEGYSVSREKKERFSLILESASTNQTSMYLCASRTYSNQPQHFGDGTRLSIL.

The rearrangement uses TRBV7-9 and TRBJ1-2; TRBD1 might be the D (5 bases). Per germline, CDR1 SEHNR and CDR2 FQNEAQ (reference sequence). The CDR3 extends over 13 amino acids. V lost 4 bases and J lost 6, with 12 bases in between. The CDR3 DNA reads TGTGCCAGCAGCTACGGGGGTACGGATGGCTACACCTTC. As protein: CASSYGGTDGYTF.

CDR3 bases: TGTGCCAGCAGTTTGATATACAGGGGTTCCTATAATTCACCCCTCCACTTT. Translating gives CASSLIYRGSYNSPLHF. The chain employs TRBV28 and TRBJ1-6; 7 bases fit TRBD1. The CDR3 spans 17 residues. V dropped 3 bases and J dropped 1; count of bases not matched to a gene: 6. Germline CDR1 and CDR2: MDHEN and SYDVKM.

The chain has TRBV7-9 and TRBJ1-1; D perhaps matches TRBD1 (6 bases). The CDR3 covers 13 residues. Per germline, CDR1 SEHNR and CDR2 FQNEAQ (reference sequence). Deletions cut 8 bases from V and 2 bases from J, with 12 bases between. The CDR3 reads CASDRDTNTEAFF. CDR3 bases: TGTGCCAGCGACCGGGACACCAACACTGAAGCTTTCTTT.

The gene calls are TRBV29-1 and TRBJ2-5; D is perhaps TRBD2 (5 bases). This CDR3 contains 15 residues. V was clipped by 5 bases and J by 5 bases, with 21 bases between them. Per the germline V gene, CDR1 is SQVTM and CDR2 is ANQGSEA. Written as DNA, the CDR3 is TGCAGCGTTCTCCAGGCCTACCGGGGATTTGAGACCCAGTACTTC. It encodes CSVLQAYRGFETQYF.

V gene TRBV19 combines with J gene TRBJ1-5; TRBD1 matches 7 bases. In germline, CDR1 is LNHDA, CDR2 SQIVND (reference sequence). V lost 4 bases to trimming and J lost 6 bases; unmatched junction nucleotides: 12. The CDR3 consists of 16 residues. The CDR3, as DNA: TGTGCCAGTAGTAGACGTACAGGGGTTGGTCTTCAGCCCCAGCATTTT. Encoded protein: CASSRRTGVGLQPQHF.

The genes are TRBV6-5 and TRBJ1-5, with D possibly matching TRBD1 (6 bases). The CDR3 runs 13 residues. V lost 7 bases and J lost 4, with 11 bases in between. Germline lookup yields CDR1 MNHEY and CDR2 SVGAGI. CDR3 residues: CASKDQGNQPQHF. CDR3 bases: TGTGCCAGCAAAGACCAGGGGAATCAGCCCCAGCATTTT.

The V call is TRBV10-3, the J call TRBJ1-3, with D unclear. V lost 3 bases to trimming and J lost 8 bases, with 11 bases between them. From germline, CDR1 is ENHRY and CDR2 SYGVKD. CDR3 length: 13 amino acids. CDR3 coding DNA: TGTGCCATCAGTGAACGGCAGCAAGACACCATATATTTT. Its protein product is CAISERQQDTIYF.

The CDR3 DNA follows: TGTGCCAGTAGTCTGTCTAGCGGGAGGATAAATGCAGATACGCAGTATTTT. Encoded protein: CASSLSSGRINADTQYF. This chain connects TRBV19 to TRBJ2-3; TRBD2 matches at 11 bases. Germline CDR1 LNHDA, CDR2 SQIVND (reference sequence). The V segment lost 5 bases and the J segment 4 bases; nucleotides outside the gene matches: 11. This CDR3 is 17 amino acids long.

The chain joins TRBV28 to TRBJ1-5; 11 bases are a match to TRBD1. J was trimmed by 6 bases and V by 3 bases; bases with no gene match: 22. Germline loops: CDR1 MDHEN, CDR2 SYDVKM. The CDR3 sequence is 21 residues long. The CDR3 region is CASSFLHHRDRGTLGGQPQHF. In DNA form, the CDR3 reads TGTGCCAGCAGTTTCCTTCACCACCGGGACAGGGGGACCTTGGGGGGTCAGCCCCAGCATTTT.

The CDR3 reads CASSLSPVYEQYV. As DNA, the CDR3 is TGTGCCAGCAGCTTGTCCCCAGTTTACGAGCAGTACGTC. The chain has TRBV5-5 and TRBJ2-7, with D unresolved. Germline CDR1 is SGHKS and CDR2 is YYEKEE (reference sequence). The CDR3 runs to 13 residues. V dropped 1 base and J dropped 4 bases, with 9 bases sitting between them.

The chain combines TRBV9 with TRBJ1-2; a possible D gene is TRBD1 (5 bases). Per germline, CDR1 SGDLS and CDR2 YYNGEE. This CDR3 has 14 amino acids. Trimming took 4 bases from V and 6 from J, leaving 16 bases between them. This chain's CDR3 is CASSPPQGRNGYTF. The CDR3 DNA sequence: TGTGCCAGCAGCCCGCCTCAGGGTAGGAATGGCTACACCTTC.

V usage is TRBV28 and J usage is TRBJ2-7; D is possibly TRBD2 (6 bases). V lost 6 bases to trimming and J lost 3 bases, with 15 bases between them. Germline V gene data show CDR1 as MDHEN and CDR2 as SYDVKM. This CDR3 is built from 14 residues. CDR3 sequence reads: CASSLAGSLYEQYF. In DNA form, the CDR3 reads TGTGCCAGCAGCCTGGCGGGGTCGCTCTACGAGCAGTACTTC.

The V gene is TRBV19, the J gene TRBJ1-3, with no clear D. The CDR3 spans 13 residues. Per germline, CDR1 LNHDA and CDR2 SQIVND (reference sequence). V was shortened by 6 bases and J by 0 bases, with 6 bases between the two germline ends. In DNA form, the CDR3 reads TGTGCCAGTAGACACCTCTCTGGAAACACCATATATTTT. Translating gives CASRHLSGNTIYF. The full variable domain, its missing parts supplied by reference TRBV19 and TRBJ1-3, is DGGITQSPKYLFRKEGQNVTLSCEQNLNHDAMYWYRQDPGQGLRLIYYSQIVNDFQKGDIAEGYSVSREKKESFPLTVTSAQKNPTAFYLCASRHLSGNTIYFGEGSWLTVV.